What follows describes a single T cell receptor beta chain. Its target is unknown. This entry belongs to a study of cytomegalovirus exposure and HLA in healthy donors. General study results and limits: Analysis was performed later, and it showed HLA-associated TCR beta chains to be more clonally expanded than equally common others.

The CDR3 runs 13 residues. Trimming left V 6 bases short and J 5 bases short, with 13 bases between. Germline V gene lookup returns CDR1 KGHSH and CDR2 LQKENI. PCR employed 60 Vbeta and 13 Jbeta primers. Some clones are missing from TCRdb's copy, which holds only in-frame ones; the method was immunoSEQ multiplex PCR. The table has some 150,000 clones, about four fifths seen once. The sequence came from a woman between 45 and 60 years old in good health and CMV-seronegative. The V and J genes are TRBV18 and TRBJ1-1; D is uncertain. Sequenced material: PBMCs. CDR3 bases: TGTGCCAGCTCGCAACACGCAAATACTGAAGCTTTCTTT. The encoded protein is CASSQHANTEAFF. The full variable domain, with the rest looked up from reference TRBV18 and TRBJ1-1, is NAGVMQNPRHLVRRRGQEARLRCSPMKGHSHVYWYRQLPEEGLKFMVYLQKENIIDESGMPKERFSAEFPKEGPSILRIQQVVRGDSAAYFCASSQHANTEAFFGQGTRLTVV.